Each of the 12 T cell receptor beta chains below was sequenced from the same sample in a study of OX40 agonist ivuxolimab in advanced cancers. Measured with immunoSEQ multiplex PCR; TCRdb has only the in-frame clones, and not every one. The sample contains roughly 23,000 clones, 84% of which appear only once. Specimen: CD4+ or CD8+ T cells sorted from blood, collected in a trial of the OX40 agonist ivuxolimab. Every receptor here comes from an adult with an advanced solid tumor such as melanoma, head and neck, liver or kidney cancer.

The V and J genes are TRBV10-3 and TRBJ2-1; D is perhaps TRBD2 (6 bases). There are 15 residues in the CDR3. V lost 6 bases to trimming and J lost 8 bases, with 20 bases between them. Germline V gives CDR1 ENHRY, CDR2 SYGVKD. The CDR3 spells CAIREPGLGHDEQFF. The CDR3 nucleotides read TGTGCCATCAGGGAACCGGGACTTGGACACGATGAGCAGTTCTTC.

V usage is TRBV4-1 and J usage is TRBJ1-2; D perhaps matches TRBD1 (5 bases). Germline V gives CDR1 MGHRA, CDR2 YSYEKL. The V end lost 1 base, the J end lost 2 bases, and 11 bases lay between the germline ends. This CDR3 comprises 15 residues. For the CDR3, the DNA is TGCGCCAGCAGCCAAGCTTATGCAGGGAACTATGGCTACACCTTC. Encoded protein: CASSQAYAGNYGYTF.

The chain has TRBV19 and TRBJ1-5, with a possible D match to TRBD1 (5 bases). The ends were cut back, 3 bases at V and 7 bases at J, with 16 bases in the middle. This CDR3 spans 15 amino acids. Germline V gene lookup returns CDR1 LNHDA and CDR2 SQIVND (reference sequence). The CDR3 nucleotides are TGTGCCAGTAGTATTGGAGCTGGGGCGGAACAGCCCCAGCATTTT. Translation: CASSIGAGAEQPQHF.

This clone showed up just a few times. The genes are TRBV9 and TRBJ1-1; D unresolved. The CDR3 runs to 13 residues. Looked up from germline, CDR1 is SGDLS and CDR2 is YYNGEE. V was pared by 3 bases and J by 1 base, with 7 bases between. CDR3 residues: CASSGEGNTEAFF. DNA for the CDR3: TGTGCCAGCAGCGGAGAGGGGAACACTGAAGCTTTCTTT. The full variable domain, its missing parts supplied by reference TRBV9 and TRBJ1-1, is DSGVTQTPKHLITATGQRVTLRCSPRSGDLSVYWYQQSLDQGLQFLIQYYNGEERAKGNILERFSAQQFPDLHSELNLSSLELGDSALYFCASSGEGNTEAFFGQGTRLTVV.

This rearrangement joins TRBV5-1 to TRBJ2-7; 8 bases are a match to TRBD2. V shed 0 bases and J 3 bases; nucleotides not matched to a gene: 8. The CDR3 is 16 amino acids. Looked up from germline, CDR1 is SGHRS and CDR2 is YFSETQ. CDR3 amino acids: CASSLGWAGTSYEQYF. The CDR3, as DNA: TGCGCCAGCAGCTTGGGATGGGCAGGGACTAGCTACGAGCAGTACTTC.

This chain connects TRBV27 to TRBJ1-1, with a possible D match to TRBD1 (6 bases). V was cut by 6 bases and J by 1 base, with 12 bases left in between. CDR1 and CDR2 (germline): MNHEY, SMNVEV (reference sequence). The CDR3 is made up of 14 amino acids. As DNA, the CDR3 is TGTGCCAGCAGGATACAGGGTTCGAACACTGAAGCTTTCTTT. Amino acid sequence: CASRIQGSNTEAFF.

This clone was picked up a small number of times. Written as DNA, the CDR3 is TGTGCCTGGAGTCTGGCCCTGAACACTGAAGCTTTCTTT. It specifies CAWSLALNTEAFF. The chain uses TRBV30 and TRBJ1-1; D not certain. V was pared by 2 bases and J by 0 bases, with 7 bases between. CDR1 is GTSNPN, CDR2 SVGIG, per germline (reference sequence). The CDR3 has 13 residues. Supplemented by reference TRBV30 and TRBJ1-1, the full variable domain reads SQTIHQWPATLVQPVGSPLSLECTVEGTSNPNLYWYRQAAGRGLQLLFYSVGIGQISSEVPQNLSASRPQDRQFILSSKKLLLSDSGFYLCAWSLALNTEAFFGQGTRLTVV.

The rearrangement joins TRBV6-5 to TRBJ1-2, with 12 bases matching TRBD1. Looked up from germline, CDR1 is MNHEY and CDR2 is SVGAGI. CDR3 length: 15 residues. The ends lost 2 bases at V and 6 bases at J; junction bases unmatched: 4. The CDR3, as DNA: TGTGCCAGCAGTTACCAGGGACAGGGGGCGGATGGCTACACCTTC. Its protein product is CASSYQGQGADGYTF.

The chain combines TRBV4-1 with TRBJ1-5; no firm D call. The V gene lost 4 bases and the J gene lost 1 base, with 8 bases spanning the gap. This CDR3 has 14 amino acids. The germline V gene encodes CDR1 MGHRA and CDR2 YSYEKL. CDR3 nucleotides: TGCGCCAGCAGCCGCATAGGGAGCAATCAGCCCCAGCATTTT. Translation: CASSRIGSNQPQHF.

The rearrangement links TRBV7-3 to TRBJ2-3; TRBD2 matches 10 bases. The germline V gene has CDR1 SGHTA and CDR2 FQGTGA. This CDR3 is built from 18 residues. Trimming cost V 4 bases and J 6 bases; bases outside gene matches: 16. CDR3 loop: CASSSPLAGALFPDTQYF. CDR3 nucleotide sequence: TGTGCCAGCAGCTCCCCCCTAGCGGGGGCCCTCTTTCCGGATACGCAGTATTTT.

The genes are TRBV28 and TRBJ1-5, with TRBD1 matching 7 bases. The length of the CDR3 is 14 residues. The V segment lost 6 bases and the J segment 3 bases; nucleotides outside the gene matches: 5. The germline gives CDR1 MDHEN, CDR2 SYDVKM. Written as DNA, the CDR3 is TGTGCCAGCAGCCACGGACAGGACAATCAGCCCCAGCATTTT. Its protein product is CASSHGQDNQPQHF. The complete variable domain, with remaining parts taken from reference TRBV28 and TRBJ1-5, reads DVKVTQSSRYLVKRTGEKVFLECVQDMDHENMFWYRQDPGLGLRLIYFSYDVKMKEKGDIPEGYSVSREKKERFSLILESASTNQTSMYLCASSHGQDNQPQHFGDGTRLSIL.

The CDR3 DNA sequence: TGTGCCAGCAGCTTAGCGCGGGACAATTCACCCCTCCACTTT. It is translated as CASSLARDNSPLHF. The chain recombines TRBV5-6 with TRBJ1-6; the D gene is possibly TRBD1 (5 bases). The length of the CDR3 is 14 residues. V lost 2 bases to trimming and J lost 7 bases, with 10 bases between them. Germline V gives CDR1 SGHDT, CDR2 YYEEEE.